These 18 T cell receptor beta chains originate from one sample sequenced in a study of beta chain features in type 1 diabetes. Their antigen targets remain unknown. Points from the study as a whole: Shorter TCRB CDR3s, moderately but significantly so, were found in Type 1 diabetes patients in all four CD4+ subsets.

The study reverse transcribed the entire isolated RNA, so it sequenced expressed TCRB transcripts. Profiled with immunoSEQ multiplex PCR; TCRdb holds only in-frame clones, not every one. The profile shows about 150,000 clones, 10% of them singletons. The source material was central memory CD4+ T cells from blood. These receptors were collected from a man aged 25-45 years with type 1 diabetes.

This clone was detected only a few times. The chain recombines TRBV5-1 with TRBJ1-2, with D perhaps matching TRBD1 (5 bases). There are 15 residues in the CDR3. CDR1 is SGHRS, CDR2 YFSETQ, per germline. With 4 bases removed from V and 4 bases from J, the gap between germline ends came to 17 bases. CDR3 protein: CASSPDSGELYGYTF. The CDR3 DNA reads as TGCGCCAGCAGCCCCGACAGCGGGGAACTCTATGGCTACACCTTC.

This clone has a handful of counts. For the CDR3, the DNA is TGTGCCAGCAGCCTCAAAAGTTCTAGCGATAATGAGCAGTTCTTC. It translates to CASSLKSSSDNEQFF. The chain employs TRBV4-2 and TRBJ2-1, with D maybe TRBD2 (6 bases). The CDR3 extends over 15 amino acids. The germline CDR1 and CDR2 sequences are LGHNA and YNFKEQ. The ends were cut back, 4 bases at V and 7 bases at J, with 17 bases in the middle.

The J gene is TRBJ1-2, the V gene TRBV2; 7 bases line up with TRBD1. Germline values: CDR1 SNHLY, CDR2 FYNNEI. V lost 0 bases to trimming and J lost 8 bases; unmatched junction nucleotides: 6. The CDR3 length is 14 residues. CDR3 DNA: TGTGCCAGCAGTGAAGCGTCGGCAGGGGGAGGCTACACCTTC. Translating it yields CASSEASAGGGYTF.

This clone was detected a few times. The chain combines TRBV7-2 with TRBJ2-1; 8 nucleotides line up with TRBD2. The CDR3 sequence is 16 residues long. J lost 6 bases, V lost 2 bases, and 9 bases had no gene match. Germline V gene lookup returns CDR1 SGHTA and CDR2 FQGNSA. The CDR3 DNA is TGTGCCAGCAGCTTAATGGGACTAGGTAACGGCAATGAGCAGTTCTTC. It encodes CASSLMGLGNGNEQFF.

This clone appeared a few times. V usage is TRBV30 and J usage is TRBJ2-4, with 9 bases matching TRBD2. The CDR3 is 18 residues long. Germline-derived CDR1 and CDR2 are GTSNPN and SVGIG (reference sequence). The ends lost 4 bases at V and 3 bases at J; junction bases unmatched: 16. CDR3 nucleotides: TGTGCCTGGACATTAGTGACTAGCGGTCCCAGGGACAAAAACATTCAGTACTTC. Encoded protein: CAWTLVTSGPRDKNIQYF.

This clone was seen repeatedly, ten times or more. The rearrangement uses TRBV29-1 and TRBJ2-4, with a weak D call TRBD1 (5 bases). This CDR3 spans 17 amino acids. V was clipped by 2 bases and J by 0 bases, with 17 bases between them. Looked up from germline, CDR1 is SQVTM and CDR2 is ANQGSEA. The CDR3 nucleotides are TGCAGCGTTGAAACCGTGCGAGGTAGGGGAGCCAAAAACATTCAGTACTTC. It codes for CSVETVRGRGAKNIQYF.

This clone has more than one count but fewer than ten. The chain recombines TRBV28 with TRBJ2-7; 13 nucleotides agree with TRBD2. This CDR3 spans 15 amino acids. V lost 7 bases, J lost 4 bases, and 7 bases stayed unmatched. Germline CDR1 MDHEN, CDR2 SYDVKM. The CDR3 DNA reads TGTGCCAGCACCCTGGGGACTAGCGGGACATACGAGCAGTACTTC. Translating gives CASTLGTSGTYEQYF.

Remarks on this clone: This CDR3 is also generated by other DNA sequences in the sample. V usage is TRBV18 and J usage is TRBJ2-5; 7 bases map to TRBD2. Trimming at V came to 3 bases and at J to 2 bases, leaving 3 bases not matched to a gene. This CDR3 is 14 amino acids long. Per the germline V gene, CDR1 is KGHSH and CDR2 is LQKENI. The CDR3 sequence: CASSPSGTQETQYF. CDR3 nucleotide sequence: TGTGCCAGCTCACCCAGCGGGACGCAAGAGACCCAGTACTTC.

This clone was detected only a few times. The junction departs from germline at one end; a sequencing error may be responsible. The chain employs TRBV11-2 and TRBJ2-1; TRBD2 matches 7 bases. Per the germline V gene, CDR1 is SGHAT and CDR2 is FQNNGV. CDR3 size: 13 residues. The CDR3 loop reads CASTTGGWAAPIF. CDR3 bases: TGTGCCAGCACCACCGGGGGGTGGGCAGCCCCTATCTTC.

This clone was detected a few times. V and J are TRBV4-1 and TRBJ2-1; D is possibly TRBD2 (6 bases). The CDR3 contains 17 residues. CDR1 is MGHRA, CDR2 YSYEKL, per germline. Trimming removed 6 bases at V and 6 bases at J, with 24 bases between. DNA for the CDR3: TGCGCCAGCAGTCCTAATAGCGGAAGGAGCACTATCAATGAGCAGTTCTTC. This sequence encodes CASSPNSGRSTINEQFF.

This clone has more than one count but fewer than ten. The chain couples TRBV7-2 to TRBJ2-5; TRBD2 aligns across 9 bases. This CDR3 spans 14 amino acids. The V gene end was trimmed by 5 bases and the J gene end by 2 bases; junction bases not matched to a gene: 3. The germline V gene encodes CDR1 SGHTA and CDR2 FQGNSA. CDR3 amino acids: CASSASGNQETQYF. DNA for the CDR3: TGTGCCAGCAGCGCTAGCGGGAATCAAGAGACCCAGTACTTC.

This clone occurred a few times. This chain connects TRBV5-1 to TRBJ2-1; 13 nucleotides agree with TRBD2. V dropped 6 bases and J dropped 7; count of bases not matched to a gene: 7. Germline V gives CDR1 SGHRS, CDR2 YFSETQ. CDR3 size: 15 residues. CDR3 coding DNA: TGCGCCAGCAAGACCGGGACTAGCGGGATGAATGAGCAGTTCTTC. Translated: CASKTGTSGMNEQFF.

V and J are TRBV4-2 and TRBJ2-3; the match to TRBD2 covers 13 bases. This CDR3 comprises 18 residues. CDR1 LGHNA and CDR2 YNFKEQ come from the germline V gene. The J segment lost 4 bases and the V segment lost 0 bases, leaving 7 bases of the junction unmatched. CDR3 sequence (DNA): TGTGCCAGCAGCCAAGATCCCGGACTAGCGGGAGACGCAGATACGCAGTATTTT. Translation gives CASSQDPGLAGDADTQYF.

V gene TRBV7-8 combines with J gene TRBJ2-5; TRBD2 aligns across 15 bases. J lost 2 bases, V lost 5 bases, and 6 bases had no gene match. The CDR3 spans 17 residues. CDR1 and CDR2 from the germline V gene are SGHVS and FQNEAQ. CDR3 coding DNA: TGTGCCAGCAGCCGAGTGGGGACTAGCGGGAGGCAAGAGACCCAGTACTTC. Protein product: CASSRVGTSGRQETQYF. Together with reference TRBV7-8 and TRBJ2-5, the CDR3 gives the full variable domain: GAGVSQSPRYKVAKRGQDVALRCDPISGHVSLFWYQQALGQGPEFLTYFQNEAQLDKSGLPSDRFFAERPEGSVSTLKIQRTQQEDSAVYLCASSRVGTSGRQETQYFGPGTRLLVL.

This clone was counted between two and nine times. The rearrangement uses TRBV28 and TRBJ2-2; D is unclear. Germline lookup yields CDR1 MDHEN and CDR2 SYDVKM. This CDR3 has 12 residues. Trimming took off 5 bases at V and 9 bases at J, with 10 bases between the two ends. CDR3 residues: CASSRLHRELFF. For the CDR3, the DNA is TGTGCCAGCAGTCGACTCCACAGGGAGCTGTTTTTT.

As for this clone: The same CDR3 arises from other DNA sequences in this sample as well. The chain has TRBV7-3 and TRBJ2-1; D gene ambiguous. CDR3 length equals 13 residues. Germline loops: CDR1 SGHTA, CDR2 FQGTGA. V was pared by 4 bases and J by 0 bases, with 4 bases between. CDR3 DNA sequence: TGTGCCAGCAGCTCTAGCTCCTACAATGAGCAGTTCTTC. Protein product: CASSSSSYNEQFF.

This clone turned up a few times. The rearrangement links TRBV5-1 to TRBJ2-5; TRBD1 aligns across 8 bases. CDR3 length equals 15 residues. The V and J ends lost 5 bases and 0 bases, in that order; junction bases with no gene match: 6. Germline V gene lookup returns CDR1 SGHRS and CDR2 YFSETQ. The chain's CDR3 is CASRKTGAYQETQYF. The CDR3 DNA is TGCGCCAGCAGAAAGACAGGGGCGTACCAAGAGACCCAGTACTTC.

This clone was seen a few times. The rearrangement links TRBV5-1 to TRBJ2-1; 14 positions agree with TRBD2. Germline values: CDR1 SGHRS, CDR2 YFSETQ. This CDR3 has 17 residues. V dropped 4 bases and J dropped 6; count of bases not matched to a gene: 9. The CDR3 nucleotides read TGCGCCAGCAGCGGAGGGACTAGCGGGAGTGGGGTCAATGAGCAGTTCTTC. Its protein product is CASSGGTSGSGVNEQFF.